This paragraph reports one T cell receptor beta chain. Its antigen is unknown. The data stem from a study of vaccination effects on CD4 cells after COVID-19. This CDR3 spans 12 amino acids. Germline V gene data show CDR1 as SQVTM and CDR2 as ANQGSEA. V trimming: 4 bases; J trimming: 4 bases; junction bases outside the gene matches: 3. The assay was immunoSEQ multiplex PCR, and TCRdb's table has in-frame clones only and misses some. In the table there are 60,000 to 70,000 clones, 81% of which are singletons. Antigen-specific CD4+ T cell clonotypes were called by their expansion after viral peptide-pool culture in ViraFEST. When around 10 days of culture had elapsed, CD4+ T cells were isolated. Previously uninfected by SARS-CoV-2, the vaccine recipients also showed negative nucleocapsid antibodies. Every well housed roughly 2.1 million PBMC, which grew in culture alongside roughly 10 IU/ml IL-2 and around 10 ug/ml peptides.

This specimen consisted of CD4+ T cells from PBMCs cultured with HCoV-229E spike peptides, obtained before COVID-19 vaccination. This chain links TRBV29-1 with TRBJ2-5, with 7 bases identical to TRBD2. This TCR came from a human donor who received a COVID-19 vaccine. The CDR3 DNA follows: TGCAGCGTTGTATCGGGAGGAGAGACCCAGTACTTC. It yields the protein CSVVSGGETQYF.